This T cell receptor beta chain derives from a study of blood T cell repertoires in COVID-19. Across the study: The United States, Italy and Spain supplied acute and convalescent COVID-19 samples. The cDNA or gDNA used as material had been derived from T cells, B-cell-depleted T cells, or PBMCs.

Libraries were prepared by immunoSEQ multiplex PCR; TCRdb keeps only in-frame clonotypes and omits some of them. The table includes about 150,000 clones, approximately 85% detected once. There are 15 residues in the CDR3. Trimming removed 2 bases at V and 3 bases at J, with 14 bases between. From germline, CDR1 is ENHRY and CDR2 SYGVKD. Recruited during active infection, patients (from Seattle) were subsequently followed longitudinally. The sequence came from a man older than 75 with COVID-19, enrolled during active disease. The sample taken for sequencing was peripheral blood. This chain connects TRBV10-3 to TRBJ2-7; possible D gene TRBD1, 6 bases. The CDR3 sequence: CAISETGQSFYEQYF. The CDR3 DNA reads TGTGCCATCAGTGAGACAGGACAGAGCTTCTACGAGCAGTACTTC.